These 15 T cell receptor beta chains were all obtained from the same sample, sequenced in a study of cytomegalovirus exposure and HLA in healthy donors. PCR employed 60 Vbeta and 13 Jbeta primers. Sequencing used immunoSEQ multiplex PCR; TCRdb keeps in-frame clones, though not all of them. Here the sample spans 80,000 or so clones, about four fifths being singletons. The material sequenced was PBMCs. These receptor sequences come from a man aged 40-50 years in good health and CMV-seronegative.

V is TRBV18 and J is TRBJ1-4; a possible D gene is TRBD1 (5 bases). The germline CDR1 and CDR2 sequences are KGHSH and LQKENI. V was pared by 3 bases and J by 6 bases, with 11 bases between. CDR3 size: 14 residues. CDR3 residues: CASSPGQADEKLFF. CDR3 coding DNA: TGTGCCAGCTCACCGGGGCAGGCTGATGAAAAACTGTTTTTT.

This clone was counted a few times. CDR3 amino acids: CATSRVTGASGNTIYF. The CDR3 DNA reads as TGTGCCACCAGCAGAGTGACAGGTGCCTCTGGAAACACCATATATTTT. This chain uses TRBV15 with TRBJ1-3, with D possibly TRBD1 on 6 matching bases. The CDR3 has 16 amino acids. The germline V gene has CDR1 LNHNV and CDR2 YYDKDF (reference sequence). Deletions cut 1 base from V and 0 bases from J, with 10 bases between.

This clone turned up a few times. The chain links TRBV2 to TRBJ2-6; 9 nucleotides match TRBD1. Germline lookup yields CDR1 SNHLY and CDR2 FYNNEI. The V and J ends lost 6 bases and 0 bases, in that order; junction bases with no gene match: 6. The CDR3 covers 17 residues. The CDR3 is CASRRTGVRSGANVLTF. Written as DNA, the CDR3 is TGTGCCAGCAGGCGGACAGGGGTACGCTCTGGGGCCAACGTCCTGACTTTC. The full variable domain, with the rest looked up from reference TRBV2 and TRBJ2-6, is EPEVTQTPSHQVTQMGQEVILRCVPISNHLYFYWYRQILGQKVEFLVSFYNNEISEKSEIFDDQFSVERPDGSNFTLKIRSTKLEDSAMYFCASRRTGVRSGANVLTFGAGSRLTVL.

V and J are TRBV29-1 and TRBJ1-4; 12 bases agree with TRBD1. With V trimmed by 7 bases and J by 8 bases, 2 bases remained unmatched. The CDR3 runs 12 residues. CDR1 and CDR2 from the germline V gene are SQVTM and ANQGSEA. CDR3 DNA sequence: TGCAGCGCCGGGACAGGGGGCGAAAAACTGTTTTTT. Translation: CSAGTGGEKLFF.

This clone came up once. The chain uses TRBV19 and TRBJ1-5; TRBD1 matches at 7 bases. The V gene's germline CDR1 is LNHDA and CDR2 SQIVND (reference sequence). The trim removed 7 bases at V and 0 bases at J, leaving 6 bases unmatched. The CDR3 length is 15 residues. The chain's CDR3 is CASTMGQISNQPQHF. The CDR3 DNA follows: TGTGCCAGTACCATGGGACAGATTAGCAATCAGCCCCAGCATTTT.

CDR3 loop: CASSQGVGQPQHF. The CDR3 nucleotides are TGTGCCAGTAGCCAGGGGGTGGGCCAGCCCCAGCATTTT. The chain employs TRBV19 and TRBJ1-5; 7 bases align to TRBD1. The CDR3 has 13 residues. Losses at the gene ends were 6 bases for V and 7 bases for J; bases not matched to a gene: 6. The germline gives CDR1 LNHDA, CDR2 SQIVND (reference sequence).

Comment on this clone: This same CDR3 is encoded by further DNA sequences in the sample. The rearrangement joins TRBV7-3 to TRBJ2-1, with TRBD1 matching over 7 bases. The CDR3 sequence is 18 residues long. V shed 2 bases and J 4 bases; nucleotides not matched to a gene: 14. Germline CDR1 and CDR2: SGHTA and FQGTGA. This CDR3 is CASSLPREGGNPYNEQFF. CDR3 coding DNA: TGTGCCAGCAGCTTACCTCGAGAAGGGGGCAACCCTTACAATGAGCAGTTCTTC.

CDR3 in amino acids: CASRLTGTTNEKLFF. The DNA for the CDR3 is TGTGCCAGCAGGCTCACAGGGACAACTAATGAAAAACTGTTTTTT. The chain joins TRBV7-2 to TRBJ1-4; weak D call: TRBD1 (6 bases). Trimming shortened V by 6 bases and J by 0 bases, and 11 bases separated the two germline ends. Germline V gene data show CDR1 as SGHTA and CDR2 as FQGNSA. This CDR3 contains 15 residues. Full variable domain (missing parts from reference TRBV7-2 and TRBJ1-4): GAGVSQSPSNKVTEKGKDVELRCDPISGHTALYWYRQSLGQGLEFLIYFQGNSAPDKSGLPSDRFSAERTGGSVSTLTIQRTQQEDSAVYLCASRLTGTTNEKLFFGSGTQLSVL.

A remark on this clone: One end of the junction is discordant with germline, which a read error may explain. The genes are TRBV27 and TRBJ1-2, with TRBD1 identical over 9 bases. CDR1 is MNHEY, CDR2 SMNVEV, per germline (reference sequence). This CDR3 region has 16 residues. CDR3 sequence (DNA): TGTGCCAGCAGTTCGCGGACAGGGGCCTTAGGCTATGGCTACCCCTTC. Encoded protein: CASSSRTGALGYGYPF.

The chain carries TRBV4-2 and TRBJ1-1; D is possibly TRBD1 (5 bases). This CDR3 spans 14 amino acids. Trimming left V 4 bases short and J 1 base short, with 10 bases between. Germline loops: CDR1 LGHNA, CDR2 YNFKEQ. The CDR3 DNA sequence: TGTGCCAGCAGCCGGTCACAGGAGAACACTGAAGCTTTCTTT. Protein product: CASSRSQENTEAFF.

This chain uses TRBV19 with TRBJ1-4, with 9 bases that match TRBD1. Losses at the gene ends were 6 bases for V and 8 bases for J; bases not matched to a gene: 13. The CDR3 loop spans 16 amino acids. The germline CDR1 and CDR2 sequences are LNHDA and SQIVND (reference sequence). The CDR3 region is CASSTGTGTTTEKLFF. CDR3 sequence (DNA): TGTGCCAGTAGCACCGGGACAGGGACAACTACGGAAAAACTGTTTTTT.

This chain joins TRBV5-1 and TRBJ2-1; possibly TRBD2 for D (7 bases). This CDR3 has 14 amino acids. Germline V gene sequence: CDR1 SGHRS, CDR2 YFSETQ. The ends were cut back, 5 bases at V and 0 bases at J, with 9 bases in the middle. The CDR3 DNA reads TGCGCCAGCAGAGGGGGGGACTCCTACAATGAGCAGTTCTTC. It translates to CASRGGDSYNEQFF.

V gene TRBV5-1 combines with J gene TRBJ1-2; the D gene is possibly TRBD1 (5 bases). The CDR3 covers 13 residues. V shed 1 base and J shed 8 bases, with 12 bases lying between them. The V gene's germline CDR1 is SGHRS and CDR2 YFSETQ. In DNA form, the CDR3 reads TGCGCCAGCAGCTTGTCCGGGGGAGGAGGCTACACCTTC. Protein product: CASSLSGGGGYTF.

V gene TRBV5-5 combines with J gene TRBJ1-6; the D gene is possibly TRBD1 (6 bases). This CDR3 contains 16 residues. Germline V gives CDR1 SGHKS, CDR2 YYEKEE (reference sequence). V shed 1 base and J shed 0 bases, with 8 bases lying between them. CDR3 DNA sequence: TGTGCCAGCAGCTTGACAGGGAGCTCCTATAATTCACCCCTCCACTTT. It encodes CASSLTGSSYNSPLHF.

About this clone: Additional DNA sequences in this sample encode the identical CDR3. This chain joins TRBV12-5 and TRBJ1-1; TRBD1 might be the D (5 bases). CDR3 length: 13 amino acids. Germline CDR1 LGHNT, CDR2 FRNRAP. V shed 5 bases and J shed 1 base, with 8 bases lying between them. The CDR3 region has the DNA TGTGCTAGTGGTCCCGACAGGAACACTGAAGCTTTCTTT. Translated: CASGPDRNTEAFF.